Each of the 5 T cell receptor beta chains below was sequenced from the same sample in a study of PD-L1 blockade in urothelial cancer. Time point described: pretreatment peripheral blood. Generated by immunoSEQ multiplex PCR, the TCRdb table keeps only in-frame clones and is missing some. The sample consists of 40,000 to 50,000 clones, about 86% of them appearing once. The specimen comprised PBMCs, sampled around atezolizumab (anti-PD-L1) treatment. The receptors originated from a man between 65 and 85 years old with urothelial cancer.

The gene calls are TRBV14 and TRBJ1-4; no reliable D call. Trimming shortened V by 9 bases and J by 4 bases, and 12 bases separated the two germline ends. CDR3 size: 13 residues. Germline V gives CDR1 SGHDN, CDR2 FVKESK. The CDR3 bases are TGTGCCAGAGATAGGGAGGGTAATGAAAAACTGTTTTTT. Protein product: CARDREGNEKLFF.

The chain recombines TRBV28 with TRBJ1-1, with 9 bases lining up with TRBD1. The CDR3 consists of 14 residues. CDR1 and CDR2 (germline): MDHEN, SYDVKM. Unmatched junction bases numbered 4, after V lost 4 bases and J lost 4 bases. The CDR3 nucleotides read TGTGCCAGCAGTTATGGACAGGGGAGCACTGAAGCTTTCTTT. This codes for CASSYGQGSTEAFF.

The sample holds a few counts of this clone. This chain's CDR3 is CASSEPGDFGSFTF. CDR3 DNA: TGTGCCAGCAGTGAACCTGGTGACTTCGGGTCCTTCACCTTC. J is TRBJ1-2 and V is TRBV25-1, with D uncertain. V lost 2 bases and J lost 13, with 20 bases in between. The CDR3 loop spans 14 amino acids. In germline, CDR1 is MGHDK, CDR2 SYGVNS.

The DNA for the CDR3 is TGCGCCAGCAGCCCCACCGCGGGGGGGTATGAGCAGTACTTC. This gives the protein CASSPTAGGYEQYF. The genes are TRBV5-1 and TRBJ2-7; 9 bases map to TRBD2. The CDR3 is 14 amino acids. The germline V gene encodes CDR1 SGHRS and CDR2 YFSETQ. After removal of 4 bases from V and 7 bases from J, the junction contained 9 bases not matched to a gene.

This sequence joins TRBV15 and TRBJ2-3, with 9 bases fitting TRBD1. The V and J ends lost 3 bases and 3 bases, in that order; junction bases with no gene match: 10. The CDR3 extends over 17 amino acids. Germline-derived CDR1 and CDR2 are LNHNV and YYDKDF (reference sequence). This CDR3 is CATSREQGARVTDTQYF. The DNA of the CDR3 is TGTGCCACCAGCAGGGAACAGGGGGCGCGTGTAACAGATACGCAGTATTTT.